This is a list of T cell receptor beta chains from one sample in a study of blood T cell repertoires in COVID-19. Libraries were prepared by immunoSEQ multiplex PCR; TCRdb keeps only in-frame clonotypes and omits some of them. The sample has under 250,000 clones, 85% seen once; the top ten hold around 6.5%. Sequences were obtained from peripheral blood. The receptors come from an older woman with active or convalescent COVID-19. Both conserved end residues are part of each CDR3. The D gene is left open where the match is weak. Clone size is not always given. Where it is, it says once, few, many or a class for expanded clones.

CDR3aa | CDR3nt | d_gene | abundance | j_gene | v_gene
CASGDRVTSTDTQYF | TGTGCCAGCGGGGACAGGGTGACTAGCACAGATACGCAGTATTTT | TRBD1 | - | TRBJ2-3 | TRBV19
CAWSGHALGNTIYF | TGTGCCTGGAGCGGACATGCCCTGGGGAACACCATATATTTT | - | - | TRBJ1-3 | TRBV30
CASTPTSFLEQFF | TGTGCCAGCACCCCGACTAGTTTTCTTGAGCAGTTCTTC | - | - | TRBJ2-1 | TRBV2
CASSQVLGVGAGTEAFF | TGTGCCAGCAGCCAAGTGTTAGGGGTTGGTGCAGGCACTGAAGCTTTCTTT | - | once | TRBJ1-1 | TRBV3-1/TRBV3-2
CASSLARASGKYEQYF | TGTGCCAGCAGCTTAGCGCGGGCTAGCGGGAAATACGAGCAGTACTTC | TRBD2 | once | TRBJ2-7 | TRBV7-2
CASTISYGDRGTDTQYF | TGTGCCAGTACTATTAGTTATGGGGACAGGGGCACAGATACGCAGTATTTT | TRBD1 | - | TRBJ2-3 | TRBV19
CASSISGLPTEAFF | TGTGCCAGTAGTATTTCGGGTTTGCCAACTGAAGCTTTCTTT | - | - | TRBJ1-1 | TRBV19
CASSPLTGSFGYTF | TGTGCCAGCAGCCCACTGACAGGCTCCTTTGGCTACACCTTC | - | - | TRBJ1-2 | TRBV7-9
CASSIPRGDFSNQPQHF | TGTGCCAGTAGTATACCCCGGGGAGATTTTAGCAATCAGCCCCAGCATTTT | - | - | TRBJ1-5 | TRBV19
CASSAPSSGARTEAFF | TGTGCCAGCAGCGCCCCGTCCAGCGGGGCGAGAACTGAAGCTTTCTTT | - | - | TRBJ1-1 | TRBV7-6
CASSPTDRGAKNIQYF | TGCGCCAGCAGCCCTACGGACAGGGGAGCCAAAAACATTCAGTACTTC | TRBD1 | - | TRBJ2-4 | TRBV5-1
CASKDRANTGELFF | TGTGCCAGTAAGGACAGGGCGAACACCGGGGAGCTGTTTTTT | TRBD1 | - | TRBJ2-2 | TRBV27
CASSSQLQSPLHF | TGTGCCAGCAGTTCTCAGTTACAATCACCCCTCCACTTT | - | - | TRBJ1-6 | TRBV6-6
CASSQGLRGGNQPQHF | TGTGCCAGCAGCCAAGGACTTAGGGGCGGCAATCAGCCCCAGCATTTT | - | - | TRBJ1-5 | TRBV3-1/TRBV3-2
CASSPSVINEQFF | TGTGCCAGCAGCCCCTCGGTAATAAATGAGCAGTTCTTC | - | - | TRBJ2-1 | TRBV11-3
CASSEAMTGRREQYF | TGTGCCAGCAGTGAAGCGATGACAGGTCGTCGGGAGCAGTACTTC | - | - | TRBJ2-7 | TRBV6-1
CASSRERRATGELFF | TGTGCCAGTAGTAGGGAGCGCCGCGCCACCGGGGAGCTGTTTTTT | - | - | TRBJ2-2 | TRBV19
CASSIWLDRGDSPLHF | TGTGCCAGTAGTATATGGCTCGACAGGGGTGATTCACCCCTCCACTTT | TRBD1 | - | TRBJ1-6 | TRBV19
CASSPTPAGVRETQYF | TGTGCCAGCAGCCCAACCCCCGCCGGCGTGCGGGAGACCCAGTACTTC | - | - | TRBJ2-5 | TRBV11-2
CSVDGTRDYPGGYEQFF | TGCAGCGTTGACGGGACAAGGGACTATCCTGGGGGGTATGAGCAGTTCTTC | - | - | TRBJ2-1 | TRBV29-1
CASSRGSGQYF | TGTGCCAGCAGTCGTGGGTCGGGTCAGTACTTC | - | - | TRBJ2-4 | TRBV5-8
CASSEKWDRGLGEAFF | TGTGCCAGCAGTGAAAAATGGGACAGGGGGCTCGGTGAAGCTTTCTTT | TRBD1 | - | TRBJ1-1 | TRBV6-1
CASSLGQGRHNEQFF | TGCGCCAGCAGCTTGGGACAGGGACGCCACAATGAGCAGTTCTTC | TRBD1 | - | TRBJ2-1 | TRBV5-1
CASSLSGTLDF | TGTGCCAGCAGCTTATCCGGGACTTTAGACTTC | - | - | TRBJ2-7 | TRBV7-9
CASSFTSSTEAFF | TGTGCCAGCAGCTTCACCTCCAGCACTGAAGCTTTCTTT | - | - | TRBJ1-1 | TRBV5-6
CASSLEWRVVGYEQYF | TGTGCCAGCAGCTTAGAGTGGCGGGTGGTTGGGTACGAGCAGTACTTC | - | - | TRBJ2-7 | TRBV7-2
CSAIGGDTIYF | TGCAGTGCTATAGGGGGAGACACCATATATTTT | - | - | TRBJ1-3 | TRBV20-1
CASSLVAGKETQYF | TGCGCCAGCAGCTTGGTAGCGGGAAAAGAGACCCAGTACTTC | TRBD2 | - | TRBJ2-5 | TRBV5-1
CASSPSSPGGLTDTQYF | TGTGCCAGCTCACCATCCTCCCCGGGAGGGCTGACAGATACGCAGTATTTT | TRBD2 | - | TRBJ2-3 | TRBV18
CASSFRELGTDTQYF | TGTGCCAGCAGCTTTAGGGAGCTCGGCACAGATACGCAGTATTTT | - | - | TRBJ2-3 | TRBV5-5
CASQLAGGSLNTGELFF | TGTGCCAGCCAACTAGCGGGGGGCTCATTGAACACCGGGGAGCTGTTTTTT | TRBD2 | - | TRBJ2-2 | TRBV19
CAWSYREKLFF | TGTGCCTGGAGTTACAGGGAGAAACTGTTTTTT | - | - | TRBJ1-4 | TRBV30
CATSDFRTGSYQETQYF | TGTGCCACCAGTGATTTTCGGACAGGCTCGTACCAAGAGACCCAGTACTTC | TRBD1 | - | TRBJ2-5 | TRBV24-1
CASSLTGGVGETQYF | TGTGCCAGCAGCTTAACCGGGGGGGTAGGGGAGACCCAGTACTTC | TRBD2 | once | TRBJ2-5 | TRBV7-9
CAWSPPSGLAGGELFF | TGTGCCTGGAGTCCGCCTAGCGGGCTAGCCGGTGGGGAGCTGTTTTTT | TRBD2 | - | TRBJ2-2 | TRBV30
CASSEVAGGIAETQYF | TGTGCCAGCAGTGAGGTAGCGGGGGGGATTGCGGAGACCCAGTACTTC | TRBD2 | - | TRBJ2-5 | TRBV6-1
CASSPRTRGADTQYF | TGTGCCAGTAGTCCTCGGACTCGCGGCGCAGATACGCAGTATTTT | - | - | TRBJ2-3 | TRBV19
CASSYAWPSGNYEQYF | TGTGCCAGCAGTTACGCGTGGCCTAGCGGAAACTACGAGCAGTACTTC | TRBD2 | - | TRBJ2-7 | TRBV6-5